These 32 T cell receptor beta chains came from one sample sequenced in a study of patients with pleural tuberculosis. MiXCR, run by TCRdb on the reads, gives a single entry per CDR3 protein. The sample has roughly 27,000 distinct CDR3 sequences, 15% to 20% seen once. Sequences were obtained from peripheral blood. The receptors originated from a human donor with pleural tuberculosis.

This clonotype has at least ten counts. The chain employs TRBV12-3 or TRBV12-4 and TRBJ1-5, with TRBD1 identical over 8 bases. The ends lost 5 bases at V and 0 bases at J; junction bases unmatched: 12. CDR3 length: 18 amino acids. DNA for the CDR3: TGTGCCAGCAGTAGGAGGACAGGGAAGGGGGTTAGCAATCAGCCCCAGCATTTT. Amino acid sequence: CASSRRTGKGVSNQPQHF.

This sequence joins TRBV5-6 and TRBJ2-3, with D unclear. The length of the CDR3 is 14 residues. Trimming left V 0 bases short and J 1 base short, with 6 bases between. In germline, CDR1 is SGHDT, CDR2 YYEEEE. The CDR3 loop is CASSLDQRTDTQYF. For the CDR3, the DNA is TGTGCCAGCAGCTTGGATCAGCGCACAGATACGCAGTATTTT.

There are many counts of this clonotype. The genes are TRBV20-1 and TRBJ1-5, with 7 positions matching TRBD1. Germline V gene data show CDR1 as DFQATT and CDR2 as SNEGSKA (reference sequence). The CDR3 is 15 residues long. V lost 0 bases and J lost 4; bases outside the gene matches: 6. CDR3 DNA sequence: TGCAGTGCTAGAGATGGGGGACAGCTTAATCAGCCCCAGCATTTT. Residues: CSARDGGQLNQPQHF.

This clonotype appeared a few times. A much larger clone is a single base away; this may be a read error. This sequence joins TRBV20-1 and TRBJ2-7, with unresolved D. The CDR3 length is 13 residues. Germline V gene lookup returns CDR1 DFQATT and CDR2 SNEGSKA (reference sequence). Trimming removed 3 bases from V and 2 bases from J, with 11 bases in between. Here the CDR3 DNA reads TGCAGTGCTAGCTGGGGTTACCCCTACGAGCAGTACTTC. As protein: CSASWGYPYEQYF.

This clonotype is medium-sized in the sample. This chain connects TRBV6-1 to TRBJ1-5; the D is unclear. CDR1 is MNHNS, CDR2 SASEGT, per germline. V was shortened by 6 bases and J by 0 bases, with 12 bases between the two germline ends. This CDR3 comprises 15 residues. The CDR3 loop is CASSSGGFSNQPQHF. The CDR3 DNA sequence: TGTGCCAGCAGCTCAGGAGGGTTTAGCAATCAGCCCCAGCATTTT.

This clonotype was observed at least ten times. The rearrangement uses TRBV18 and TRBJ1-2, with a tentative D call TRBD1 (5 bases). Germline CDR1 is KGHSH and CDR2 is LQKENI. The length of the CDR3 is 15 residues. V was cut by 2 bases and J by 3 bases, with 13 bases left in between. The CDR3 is CASSPTRETDYGYTF. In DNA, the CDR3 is TGTGCCAGCTCACCAACCAGGGAAACAGACTATGGCTACACCTTC.

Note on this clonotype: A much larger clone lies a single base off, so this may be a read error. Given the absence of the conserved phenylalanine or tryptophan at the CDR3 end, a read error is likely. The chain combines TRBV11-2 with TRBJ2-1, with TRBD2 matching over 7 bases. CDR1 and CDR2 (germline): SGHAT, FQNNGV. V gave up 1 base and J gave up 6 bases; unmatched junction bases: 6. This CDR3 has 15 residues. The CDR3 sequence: CASSLALLAANEQFS. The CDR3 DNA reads TGTGCCAGCAGCTTAGCCCTCCTAGCGGCCAATGAGCAGTTCTCC.

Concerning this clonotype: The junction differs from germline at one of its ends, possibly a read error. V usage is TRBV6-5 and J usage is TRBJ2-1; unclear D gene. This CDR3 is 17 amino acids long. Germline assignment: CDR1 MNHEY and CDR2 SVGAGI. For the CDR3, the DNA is TGTGCCAGCAGTTACTCCTCGTCCCCTAGGTCCTACAATGAGCAGTTTTTC. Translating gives CASSYSSSPRSYNEQFF.

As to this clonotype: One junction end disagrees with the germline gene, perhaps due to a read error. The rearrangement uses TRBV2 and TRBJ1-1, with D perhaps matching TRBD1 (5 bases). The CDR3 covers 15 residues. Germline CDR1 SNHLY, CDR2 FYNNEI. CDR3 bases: TGTACCAGCACCAAGGTACAGGAGGGGATCACTGAAGCTTTCTTT. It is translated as CTSTKVQEGITEAFF.

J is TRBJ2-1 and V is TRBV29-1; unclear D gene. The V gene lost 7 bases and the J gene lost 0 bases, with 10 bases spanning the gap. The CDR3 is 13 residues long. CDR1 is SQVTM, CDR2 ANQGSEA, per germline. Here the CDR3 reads CSARRGSYNEQFF. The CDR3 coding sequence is TGCAGCGCCCGCCGTGGCTCCTACAATGAGCAGTTCTTC.

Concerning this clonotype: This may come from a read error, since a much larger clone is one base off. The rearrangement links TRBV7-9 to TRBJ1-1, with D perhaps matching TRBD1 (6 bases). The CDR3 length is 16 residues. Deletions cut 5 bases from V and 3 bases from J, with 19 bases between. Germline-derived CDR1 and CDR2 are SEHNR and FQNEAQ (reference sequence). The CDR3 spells CASSPLKGGMDTEAFF. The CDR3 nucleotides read TGTGCCAGCAGCCCTTTGAAGGGGGGTATGGACACTGAAGCTTTCTTT.

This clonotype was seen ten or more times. CDR3 sequence reads: CASSKVLRGSQETQYF. For the CDR3, the DNA is TGTGCCAGCAGTAAAGTTTTACGGGGTTCACAAGAGACCCAGTACTTC. The chain links TRBV5-4 to TRBJ2-5; a weak D match, TRBD2 (5 bases). Trimming took 5 bases from V and 2 from J, leaving 19 bases between them. Germline CDR1 SGHNT, CDR2 YYREEE (reference sequence). The CDR3 contains 16 residues.

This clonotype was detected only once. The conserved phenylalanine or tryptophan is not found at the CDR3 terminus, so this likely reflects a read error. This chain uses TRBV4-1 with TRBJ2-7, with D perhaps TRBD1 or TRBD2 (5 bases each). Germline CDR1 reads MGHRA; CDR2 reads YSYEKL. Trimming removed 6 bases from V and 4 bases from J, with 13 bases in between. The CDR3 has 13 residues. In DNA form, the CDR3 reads TGCGCCAGCAGTCAATCCAGGGAGTACGAGCAGTACCTC. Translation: CASSQSREYEQYL.

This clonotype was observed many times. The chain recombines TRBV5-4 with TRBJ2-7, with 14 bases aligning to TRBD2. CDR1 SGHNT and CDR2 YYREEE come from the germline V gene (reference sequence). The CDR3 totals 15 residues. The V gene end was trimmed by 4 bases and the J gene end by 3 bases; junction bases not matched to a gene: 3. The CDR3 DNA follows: TGTGCCAGCAGCATTGGGACTAGCGGGGGCTACGAGCAGTACTTC. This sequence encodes CASSIGTSGGYEQYF.

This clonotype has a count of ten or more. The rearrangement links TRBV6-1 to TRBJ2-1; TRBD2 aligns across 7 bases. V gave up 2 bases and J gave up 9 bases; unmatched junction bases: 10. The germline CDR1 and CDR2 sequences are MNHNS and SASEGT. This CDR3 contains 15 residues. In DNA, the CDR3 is TGTGCCAGCAGTGAAAGGGGACTATGGGTCGGTGAGCAGTTCTTC. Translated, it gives CASSERGLWVGEQFF.

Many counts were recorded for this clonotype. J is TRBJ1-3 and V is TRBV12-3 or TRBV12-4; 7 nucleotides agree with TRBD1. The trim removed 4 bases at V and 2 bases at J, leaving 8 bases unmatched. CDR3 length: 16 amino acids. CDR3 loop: CASSSQGEGAGNTIYF. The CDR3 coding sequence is TGTGCCAGCAGTTCTCAGGGGGAAGGAGCTGGAAACACCATATATTTT.

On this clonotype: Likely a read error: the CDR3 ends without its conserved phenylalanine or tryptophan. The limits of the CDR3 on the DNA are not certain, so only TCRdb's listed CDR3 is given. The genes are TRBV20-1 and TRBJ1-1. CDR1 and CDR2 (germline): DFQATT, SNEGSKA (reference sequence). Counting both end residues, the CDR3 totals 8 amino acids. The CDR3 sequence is CSARPWSG.

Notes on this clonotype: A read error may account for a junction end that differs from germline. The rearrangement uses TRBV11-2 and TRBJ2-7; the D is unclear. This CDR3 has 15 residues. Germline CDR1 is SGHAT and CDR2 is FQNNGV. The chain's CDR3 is CASSVDANVVYEQYF. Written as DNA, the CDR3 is TGCGCCAGCAGCGTAGACGCCAACGTTGTATACGAGCAGTACTTC.

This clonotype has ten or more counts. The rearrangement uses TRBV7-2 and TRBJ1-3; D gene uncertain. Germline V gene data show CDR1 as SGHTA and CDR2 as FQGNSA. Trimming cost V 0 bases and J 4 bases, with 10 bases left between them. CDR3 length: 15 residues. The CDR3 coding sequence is TGTGCCAGCAGCTTAGCGTGGAGAGCAGGAAACACCATATATTTT. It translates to CASSLAWRAGNTIYF.

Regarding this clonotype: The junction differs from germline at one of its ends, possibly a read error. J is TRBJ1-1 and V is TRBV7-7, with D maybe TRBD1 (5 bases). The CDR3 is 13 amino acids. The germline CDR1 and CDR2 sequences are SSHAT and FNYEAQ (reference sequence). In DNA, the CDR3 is TGTGCCAGCAGCCCTCACTGGGGCACTGACGCTTTCTTT. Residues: CASSPHWGTDAFF.

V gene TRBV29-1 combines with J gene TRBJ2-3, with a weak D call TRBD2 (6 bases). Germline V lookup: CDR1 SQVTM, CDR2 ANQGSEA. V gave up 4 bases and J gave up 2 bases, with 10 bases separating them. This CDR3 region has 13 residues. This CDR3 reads CSVVGGYTDTQYF. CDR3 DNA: TGCAGCGTTGTGGGGGGTTACACAGATACGCAGTATTTT.

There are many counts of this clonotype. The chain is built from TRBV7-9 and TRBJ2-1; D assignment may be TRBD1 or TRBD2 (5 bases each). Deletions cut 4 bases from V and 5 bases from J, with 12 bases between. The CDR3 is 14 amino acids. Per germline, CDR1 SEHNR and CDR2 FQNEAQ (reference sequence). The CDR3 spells CASSSSGPNNEQFF. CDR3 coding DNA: TGTGCCAGCAGCTCCTCGGGACCTAACAATGAGCAGTTCTTC.

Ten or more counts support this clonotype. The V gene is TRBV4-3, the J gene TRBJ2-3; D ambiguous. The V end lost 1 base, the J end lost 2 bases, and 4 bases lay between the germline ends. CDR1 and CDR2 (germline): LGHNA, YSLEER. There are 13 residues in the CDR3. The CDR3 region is CASSQVFTDTQYF. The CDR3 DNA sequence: TGCGCCAGCAGCCAAGTTTTCACAGATACGCAGTATTTT.

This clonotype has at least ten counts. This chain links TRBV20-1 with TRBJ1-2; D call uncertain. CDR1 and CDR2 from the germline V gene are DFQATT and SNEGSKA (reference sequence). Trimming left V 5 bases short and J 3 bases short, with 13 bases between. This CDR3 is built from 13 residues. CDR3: CSAFGRTDYGYTF. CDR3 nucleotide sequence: TGCAGTGCTTTTGGGAGGACGGACTATGGCTACACCTTC.

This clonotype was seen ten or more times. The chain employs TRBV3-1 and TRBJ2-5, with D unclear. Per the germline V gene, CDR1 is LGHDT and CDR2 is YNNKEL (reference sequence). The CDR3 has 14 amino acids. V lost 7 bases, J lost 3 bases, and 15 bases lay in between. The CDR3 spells CASTPTNGKETQYF. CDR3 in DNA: TGTGCCAGCACTCCGACCAATGGGAAAGAGACCCAGTACTTC.

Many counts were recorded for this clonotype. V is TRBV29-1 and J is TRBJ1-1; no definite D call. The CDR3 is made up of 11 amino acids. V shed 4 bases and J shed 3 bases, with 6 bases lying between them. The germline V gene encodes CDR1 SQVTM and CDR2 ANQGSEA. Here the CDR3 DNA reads TGCAGCGTTGTTGGTGACACTGAAGCTTTCTTT. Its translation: CSVVGDTEAFF. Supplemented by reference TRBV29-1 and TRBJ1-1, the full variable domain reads SAVISQKPSRDICQRGTSLTIQCQVDSQVTMMFWYRQQPGQSLTLIATANQGSEATYESGFVIDKFPISRPNLTFSTLTVSNMSPEDSSIYLCSVVGDTEAFFGQGTRLTVV.

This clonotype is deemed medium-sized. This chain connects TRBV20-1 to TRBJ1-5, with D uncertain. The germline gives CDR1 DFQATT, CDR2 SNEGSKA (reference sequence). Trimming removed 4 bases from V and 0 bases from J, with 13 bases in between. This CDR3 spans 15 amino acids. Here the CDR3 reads CSATHSDNSNQPQHF. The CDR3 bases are TGCAGTGCTACCCACAGTGATAATAGCAATCAGCCCCAGCATTTT.

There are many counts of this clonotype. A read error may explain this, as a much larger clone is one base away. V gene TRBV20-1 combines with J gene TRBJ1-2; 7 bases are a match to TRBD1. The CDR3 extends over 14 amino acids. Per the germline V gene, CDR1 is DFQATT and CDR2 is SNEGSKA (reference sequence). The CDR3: CSAGRTGLNYGYAF. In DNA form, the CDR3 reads TGCAGTGCTGGGAGGACAGGTCTTAACTATGGCTACGCCTTC.

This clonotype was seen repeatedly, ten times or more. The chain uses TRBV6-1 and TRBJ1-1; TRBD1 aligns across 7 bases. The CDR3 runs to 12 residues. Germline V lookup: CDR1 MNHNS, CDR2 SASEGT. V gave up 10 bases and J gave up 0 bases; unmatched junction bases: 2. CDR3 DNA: TGTGCCACGGGACAGTTGAACACTGAAGCTTTCTTT. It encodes CATGQLNTEAFF.

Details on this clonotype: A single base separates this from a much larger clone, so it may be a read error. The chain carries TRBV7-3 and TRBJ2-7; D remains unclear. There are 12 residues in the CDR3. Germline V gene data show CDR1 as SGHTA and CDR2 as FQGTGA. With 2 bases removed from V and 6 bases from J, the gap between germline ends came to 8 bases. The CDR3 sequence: CASSLAAGEQYF. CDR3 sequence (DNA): TGTGCCAGCAGCTTAGCCGCAGGCGAGCAGTACTTC.

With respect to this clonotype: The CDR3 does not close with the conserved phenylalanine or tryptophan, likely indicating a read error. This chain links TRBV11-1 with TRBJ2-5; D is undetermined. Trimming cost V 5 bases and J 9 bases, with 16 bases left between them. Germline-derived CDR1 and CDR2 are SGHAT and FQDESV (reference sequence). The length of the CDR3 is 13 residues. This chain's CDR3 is CASSPEVDEAQYL. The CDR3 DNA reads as TGTGCCAGCAGCCCTGAGGTTGACGAGGCCCAGTACCTC.

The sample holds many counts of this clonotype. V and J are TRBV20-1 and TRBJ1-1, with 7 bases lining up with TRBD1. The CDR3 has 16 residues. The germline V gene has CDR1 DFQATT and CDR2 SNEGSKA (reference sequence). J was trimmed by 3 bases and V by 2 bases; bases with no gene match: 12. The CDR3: CSARRDRVGGDTEAFF. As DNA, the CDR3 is TGCAGTGCTAGACGCGACAGGGTAGGGGGGGACACTGAAGCTTTCTTT.